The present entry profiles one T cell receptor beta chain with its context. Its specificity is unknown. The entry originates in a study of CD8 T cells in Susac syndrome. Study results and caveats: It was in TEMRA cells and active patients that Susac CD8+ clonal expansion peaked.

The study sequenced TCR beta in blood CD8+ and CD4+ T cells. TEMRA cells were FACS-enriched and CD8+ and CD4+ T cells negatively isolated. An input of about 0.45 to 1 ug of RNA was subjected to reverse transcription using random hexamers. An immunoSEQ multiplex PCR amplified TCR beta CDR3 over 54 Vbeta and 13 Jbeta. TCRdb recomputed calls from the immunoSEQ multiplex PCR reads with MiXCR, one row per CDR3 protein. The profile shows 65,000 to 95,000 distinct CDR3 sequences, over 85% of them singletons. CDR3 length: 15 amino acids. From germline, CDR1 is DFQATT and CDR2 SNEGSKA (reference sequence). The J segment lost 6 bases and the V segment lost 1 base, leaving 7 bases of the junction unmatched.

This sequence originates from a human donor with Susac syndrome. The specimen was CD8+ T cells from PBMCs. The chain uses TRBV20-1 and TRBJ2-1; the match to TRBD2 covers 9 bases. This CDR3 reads CSARASSGEVNEQFF. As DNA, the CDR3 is TGCAGTGCTAGAGCGTCTAGCGGGGAGGTCAATGAGCAGTTCTTC.